These 6 T cell receptor beta chains originate from one sample sequenced in a study of beta chain features in type 1 diabetes. Study-wide findings and caveats: The study found moderately but significantly shorter TCRB CDR3s in all four CD4+ subsets of Type 1 diabetes patients.

Antigens of these TCRs are unknown. Every bit of the isolated RNA underwent reverse transcription, so sequencing read expressed TCRB transcripts. Method: immunoSEQ multiplex PCR; TCRdb's copy keeps in-frame clones and lacks some. The data hold approximately 730,000 clones, with around an eighth observed a single time. Source material: naive CD4+ T cells from blood. These receptors came from a man aged 18 to 35 with type 1 diabetes.

The table lists this clone with a few counts. This chain connects TRBV6-1 to TRBJ1-4; D unresolved. The CDR3 is 12 residues long. From germline, CDR1 is MNHNS and CDR2 SASEGT. The V end was cut by 2 bases, the J end by 8 bases, with 6 bases between. In nucleotides, the CDR3 is TGTGCCAGCAGTGAATACGGGGAAAAACTGTTTTTT. Its protein product is CASSEYGEKLFF.

This clone is a singleton in its sample. This chain joins TRBV30 and TRBJ1-1; D ambiguous. This CDR3 spans 15 amino acids. In germline, CDR1 is GTSNPN, CDR2 SVGIG (reference sequence). Trimming cost V 0 bases and J 0 bases, with 11 bases left between them. The DNA for the CDR3 is TGTGCCTGGAGTGTACGACGTCCGCTGAACACTGAAGCTTTCTTT. It codes for CAWSVRRPLNTEAFF. The variable domain in full, with the rest retrieved from reference TRBV30 and TRBJ1-1, is SQTIHQWPATLVQPVGSPLSLECTVEGTSNPNLYWYRQAAGRGLQLLFYSVGIGQISSEVPQNLSASRPQDRQFILSSKKLLLSDSGFYLCAWSVRRPLNTEAFFGQGTRLTVV.

This clone was seen a handful of times. The rearrangement uses TRBV6-6 and TRBJ2-7, with TRBD2 as a possible D gene (5 bases). V shed 5 bases and J shed 6 bases, with 5 bases lying between them. In germline, CDR1 is MNHNY, CDR2 SVGAGI (reference sequence). The length of the CDR3 is 10 residues. The CDR3 DNA reads as TGTGCCAGCAGTCGGGGCGAGCAGTACTTC. Protein: CASSRGEQYF.

The chain recombines TRBV2 with TRBJ2-5; tentative D call: TRBD1 (6 bases). The CDR3 runs to 14 residues. V gave up 8 bases and J gave up 1 base, with 14 bases separating them. Germline CDR1 is SNHLY and CDR2 is FYNNEI. The CDR3: CASSNRVIQETQYF. In DNA, the CDR3 is TGTGCCAGCTCGAACAGGGTAATCCAAGAGACCCAGTACTTC.

This clone was detected only a few times. This chain uses TRBV5-1 with TRBJ2-5; D possibly uses TRBD1 or TRBD2 (5 bases each). Germline lookup yields CDR1 SGHRS and CDR2 YFSETQ. The germline V and J ends were trimmed by 0 bases and 7 bases, with 10 bases remaining between them. This CDR3 spans 13 amino acids. CDR3 coding DNA: TGCGCCAGCAGCTTGGACCCGGGGACGACCCAGTACTTC. Its translation: CASSLDPGTTQYF.

CDR3 loop: CASSGGDRGGYTF. The DNA of the CDR3 is TGTGCCAGCAGTGGAGGAGACAGGGGAGGCTACACCTTC. This chain joins TRBV2 and TRBJ1-2; 8 positions match TRBD1. J was trimmed by 8 bases and V by 4 bases; bases with no gene match: 6. Germline-derived CDR1 and CDR2 are SNHLY and FYNNEI. This CDR3 has 13 residues.